A single sample is the source of the 29 T cell receptor beta chains below, sequenced in a study of blood T cell repertoires in COVID-19. Assay used: immunoSEQ multiplex PCR; TCRdb lists only in-frame clones, some missing. Here the sample spans 81,000 or so clones, approximately 91% being singletons. Sequencing was performed on peripheral blood. These receptors all stem from a man in his 70s with active or convalescent COVID-19.

V and J are TRBV7-9 and TRBJ2-4, with 7 nucleotides matching TRBD1. Germline lookup yields CDR1 SEHNR and CDR2 FQNEAQ (reference sequence). The trim removed 9 bases at V and 3 bases at J, leaving 8 bases unmatched. The CDR3 is 14 residues long. CDR3 nucleotides: TGTGCCAGTGGGACAGTCTTAGACAAAAACATTCAGTACTTC. Its protein product is CASGTVLDKNIQYF.

The chain carries TRBV18 and TRBJ1-1; D uncertain. The CDR3 length is 13 residues. Trimming shortened V by 3 bases and J by 0 bases, and 5 bases separated the two germline ends. Per the germline V gene, CDR1 is KGHSH and CDR2 is LQKENI. CDR3 residues: CASSPPMNTEAFF. The CDR3 bases are TGTGCCAGCTCACCGCCTATGAACACTGAAGCTTTCTTT.

This clone was counted between two and nine times. This chain joins TRBV5-1 and TRBJ1-1; 8 nucleotides line up with TRBD1. Germline V gene sequence: CDR1 SGHRS, CDR2 YFSETQ. CDR3 length: 15 residues. V shed 0 bases, J shed 7 bases, and the junction held 8 bases outside the gene matches. The CDR3 sequence is CASSLDSRGRIEAFF. CDR3 nucleotides: TGCGCCAGCAGCTTGGATAGCAGGGGGCGAATTGAAGCTTTCTTT.

V gene TRBV7-9 combines with J gene TRBJ2-3, with a tentative D call TRBD2 (5 bases). The CDR3 consists of 13 residues. V was clipped by 3 bases and J by 8 bases, with 12 bases between them. From germline, CDR1 is SEHNR and CDR2 FQNEAQ (reference sequence). The CDR3 region is CASSFGVKGTQYF. In DNA form, the CDR3 reads TGTGCCAGCAGCTTCGGGGTCAAAGGTACGCAGTATTTT.

This chain links TRBV28 with TRBJ1-6; 7 positions agree with TRBD1. V was clipped by 6 bases and J by 9 bases; unmatched bases: 11. The CDR3 runs 15 residues. Germline V lookup: CDR1 MDHEN, CDR2 SYDVKM. The CDR3: CASSSWTGYSSPLHF. The CDR3 bases are TGTGCCAGCAGCTCCTGGACAGGCTACAGTTCACCCCTCCACTTT.

The rearrangement links TRBV3-1 (or the pseudogene TRBV3-2) to TRBJ1-5; possibly TRBD1 for D (6 bases). V was pared by 1 base and J by 0 bases, with 10 bases between. Germline CDR1 LGHDT, CDR2 YNNKEL (reference sequence). This CDR3 is 16 amino acids long. The CDR3, as DNA: TGTGCCAGCAGCCAAGGGACAGTCTATAGCAATCAGCCCCAGCATTTT. As protein: CASSQGTVYSNQPQHF.

The J gene is TRBJ1-6, the V gene TRBV6-1; no firm D call. Germline V lookup: CDR1 MNHNS, CDR2 SASEGT. This CDR3 is 12 amino acids long. V lost 0 bases and J 13 bases, leaving 7 bases between the germline ends. CDR3 region: CASSEAPRPLHF. CDR3 sequence (DNA): TGTGCCAGCAGTGAAGCCCCGCGGCCCCTCCACTTT.

V and J are TRBV4-3 and TRBJ2-5; a possible D gene is TRBD1 (6 bases). The CDR3 contains 15 residues. Germline V gene sequence: CDR1 LGHNA, CDR2 YSLEER. V gave up 0 bases and J gave up 5 bases, with 13 bases separating them. The CDR3 region is CASSQEGGIRETQYF. The CDR3 DNA reads as TGCGCCAGCAGCCAAGAAGGGGGAATTAGGGAGACCCAGTACTTC.

Remarks on this clone: At the DNA level, this CDR3 is encoded by other sequences in the same sample as well. J is TRBJ1-2 and V is TRBV12-3 or TRBV12-4, with D possibly TRBD1 on 5 matching bases. This CDR3 has 13 amino acids. V shed 3 bases and J shed 4 bases, with 9 bases lying between them. The CDR3 nucleotides read TGTGCCAGCAGTTTCTCCGGGGGCTATGGCTACACCTTC. Its protein product is CASSFSGGYGYTF.

CDR3 coding DNA: TGTGCCAGCAGTTTTCCAGGGGTTGATCAGCCCCAGCATTTT. Its translation is CASSFPGVDQPQHF. The V call is TRBV28, the J call TRBJ1-5; perhaps TRBD1 as D (6 bases). CDR1 MDHEN and CDR2 SYDVKM come from the germline V gene. The CDR3 has 14 amino acids. V lost 3 bases and J 5 bases, leaving 11 bases between the germline ends.

The gene calls are TRBV7-8 and TRBJ2-3, with a possible D match to TRBD2 (6 bases). Trimming stripped 2 bases from V and 2 bases from J, with 8 bases between. The CDR3 spans 14 residues. Per germline, CDR1 SGHVS and CDR2 FQNEAQ. DNA of the CDR3: TGTGCCAGCAGCTTATTAGCGGCCACAGATACGCAGTATTTT. It codes for CASSLLAATDTQYF.

V and J are TRBV27 and TRBJ1-4; 7 bases line up with TRBD1. This CDR3 comprises 14 residues. The germline gives CDR1 MNHEY, CDR2 SMNVEV (reference sequence). Trimming cost V 6 bases and J 2 bases; bases outside gene matches: 3. CDR3 nucleotide sequence: TGTGCCAGCAGGAGAGGGGGCACTAATGAAAAACTGTTTTTT. Translated: CASRRGGTNEKLFF.

This chain connects TRBV9 to TRBJ2-5, with 7 bases identical to TRBD2. Germline V lookup: CDR1 SGDLS, CDR2 YYNGEE. There are 16 residues in the CDR3. The V segment lost 4 bases and the J segment 5 bases; nucleotides outside the gene matches: 14. CDR3 protein: CASSLWGGHGGETQYF. CDR3 DNA sequence: TGTGCCAGCAGCCTCTGGGGGGGTCATGGAGGGGAGACCCAGTACTTC.

V gene TRBV3-1 (or the pseudogene TRBV3-2) combines with J gene TRBJ1-4; D gene uncertain. The germline V and J ends were trimmed by 3 bases and 10 bases, with 15 bases remaining between them. CDR3 length: 14 residues. In germline, CDR1 is LGHDT, CDR2 YNNKEL (reference sequence). CDR3 sequence reads: CASSQQLGVGKLFF. The CDR3 coding sequence is TGTGCCAGCAGCCAGCAGTTGGGAGTGGGAAAACTGTTTTTT.

In nucleotides, the CDR3 is TGTGCCAGCAGCGTAACCGGGGGAGACGGCTACACCTTC. It yields the protein CASSVTGGDGYTF. The chain combines TRBV9 with TRBJ1-2; maybe TRBD1 (5 bases). Germline loops: CDR1 SGDLS, CDR2 YYNGEE. The CDR3 loop spans 13 amino acids. The germline V and J ends were trimmed by 1 base and 8 bases, with 12 bases remaining between them.

This clone was recorded only once. The rearrangement links TRBV20-1 to TRBJ2-3, with 7 bases lining up with TRBD2. CDR1 is DFQATT and CDR2 is SNEGSKA in the germline V gene (reference sequence). J was trimmed by 4 bases and V by 3 bases; bases with no gene match: 7. The CDR3 consists of 14 residues. CDR3 in DNA: TGCAGTGCTAGTTTGGCTAGCGGTCCAGATACGCAGTATTTT. Its translation: CSASLASGPDTQYF.

The chain is built from TRBV19 and TRBJ2-7; 8 nucleotides align to TRBD2. V dropped 3 bases and J dropped 3; count of bases not matched to a gene: 7. Germline CDR1 is LNHDA and CDR2 is SQIVND (reference sequence). This CDR3 has 15 residues. In DNA form, the CDR3 reads TGTGCCAGTAGTATGACCGGGGGGGCCATCTACGAGCAGTACTTC. Protein product: CASSMTGGAIYEQYF. The variable domain in full, with the rest retrieved from reference TRBV19 and TRBJ2-7, is DGGITQSPKYLFRKEGQNVTLSCEQNLNHDAMYWYRQDPGQGLRLIYYSQIVNDFQKGDIAEGYSVSREKKESFPLTVTSAQKNPTAFYLCASSMTGGAIYEQYFGPGTRLTVT.

The chain carries TRBV18 and TRBJ2-7; TRBD1 matches 8 bases. This CDR3 comprises 15 residues. The J segment lost 3 bases and the V segment lost 1 base, leaving 5 bases of the junction unmatched. CDR1 and CDR2 (germline): KGHSH, LQKENI. CDR3 nucleotides: TGTGCCAGCTCACCACAGACAGGGGCGAACTACGAGCAGTACTTC. Protein product: CASSPQTGANYEQYF.

The chain uses TRBV5-6 and TRBJ1-4; the match to TRBD1 covers 11 bases. CDR1 is SGHDT, CDR2 YYEEEE, per germline. The CDR3 has 17 amino acids. After removal of 4 bases from V and 10 bases from J, the junction contained 15 bases not matched to a gene. CDR3 region: CASSTRTGGYSYVKLFF. The CDR3 DNA reads TGTGCCAGCAGCACCCGGACAGGGGGCTACTCGTACGTAAAACTGTTTTTT.

The gene calls are TRBV19 and TRBJ1-5, with 9 bases identical to TRBD1. The CDR3 consists of 17 residues. J lost 5 bases, V lost 1 base, and 9 bases had no gene match. From germline, CDR1 is LNHDA and CDR2 SQIVND (reference sequence). This CDR3 is CASSIVQRTGVHQPQHF. The CDR3 region has the DNA TGTGCCAGTAGTATAGTTCAGCGGACAGGGGTGCATCAGCCCCAGCATTTT.

This clone showed up just a few times. DNA of the CDR3: TGTGCCATCAGTTACGACAGAGCAAATCAGCCCCAGCATTTT. It yields the protein CAISYDRANQPQHF. The chain has TRBV10-3 and TRBJ1-5; a possible D gene is TRBD1 (5 bases). Germline loops: CDR1 ENHRY, CDR2 SYGVKD. Trimming left V 5 bases short and J 4 bases short, with 12 bases between. The CDR3 is 14 residues long.

This clone was recorded only once. The gene calls are TRBV27 and TRBJ1-2, with 8 nucleotides matching TRBD1. With V trimmed by 6 bases and J by 5 bases, 11 bases remained unmatched. This CDR3 region has 15 residues. Germline V gene data show CDR1 as MNHEY and CDR2 as SMNVEV (reference sequence). For the CDR3, the DNA is TGTGCCAGCAGCCTCAAACCAGGGGGCGCTTATGGCTACACCTTC. Protein sequence: CASSLKPGGAYGYTF.

The gene calls are TRBV9 and TRBJ2-1, with D possibly matching TRBD2 (5 bases). V lost 3 bases and J lost 4, with 11 bases in between. This CDR3 comprises 14 residues. The germline CDR1 and CDR2 sequences are SGDLS and YYNGEE. The CDR3, as DNA: TGTGCCAGCAGCGGCCGAGGGCGTTACAATGAGCAGTTCTTC. This sequence encodes CASSGRGRYNEQFF.

The chain couples TRBV28 to TRBJ1-1, with D uncertain. There are 12 residues in the CDR3. V gave up 1 base and J gave up 11 bases, with 11 bases separating them. From germline, CDR1 is MDHEN and CDR2 SYDVKM. The CDR3 reads CASSLSRWAAFF. CDR3 nucleotide sequence: TGTGCCAGCAGTTTATCGAGATGGGCGGCTTTCTTT.

This clone is a singleton in its sample. The chain combines TRBV6-5 with TRBJ1-2; D uncertain. CDR3 length: 16 amino acids. Germline lookup yields CDR1 MNHEY and CDR2 SVGAGI. Trimming took off 0 bases at V and 0 bases at J, with 11 bases between the two ends. The CDR3 sequence: CASSYSPRGSNYGYTF. The CDR3 DNA is TGTGCCAGCAGTTACTCGCCGAGAGGCTCTAACTATGGCTACACCTTC.

The J gene is TRBJ2-3, the V gene TRBV6-1; 10 bases fit TRBD2. CDR3 length equals 18 residues. CDR1 MNHNS and CDR2 SASEGT come from the germline V gene. V trimming: 2 bases; J trimming: 2 bases; junction bases outside the gene matches: 10. CDR3 bases: TGTGCCAGCAGTGAACTCCCTGTTAGCGGGGGGTACACAGATACGCAGTATTTT. Protein product: CASSELPVSGGYTDTQYF.

The gene calls are TRBV9 and TRBJ1-1; a weak D match, TRBD1 (6 bases). Between the trimmed V and J ends, which lost 0 bases and 4 bases, there was a span of 13 bases. Germline assignment: CDR1 SGDLS and CDR2 YYNGEE. The CDR3 extends over 15 amino acids. CDR3 bases: TGTGCCAGCAGCGTAGCTCCGACAGGAGGCACTGAAGCTTTCTTT. Amino acids: CASSVAPTGGTEAFF. The full variable domain, completed using reference TRBV9 and TRBJ1-1, is DSGVTQTPKHLITATGQRVTLRCSPRSGDLSVYWYQQSLDQGLQFLIQYYNGEERAKGNILERFSAQQFPDLHSELNLSSLELGDSALYFCASSVAPTGGTEAFFGQGTRLTVV.

J is TRBJ2-7 and V is TRBV14; D is possibly TRBD1 (5 bases). V was pared by 4 bases and J by 2 bases, with 12 bases between. Germline V gene data show CDR1 as SGHDN and CDR2 as FVKESK. CDR3 length: 14 amino acids. CDR3 in DNA: TGTGCCAGCAGCCGAGCAGGGTTCCCCTACGAGCAGTACTTC. Amino acids: CASSRAGFPYEQYF.

Only one count was recorded for this clone. The J gene is TRBJ2-7, the V gene TRBV6-1; perhaps TRBD1 as D (6 bases). V dropped 2 bases and J dropped 2 bases, with 19 bases sitting between them. Germline assignment: CDR1 MNHNS and CDR2 SASEGT. This CDR3 has 17 residues. CDR3 sequence reads: CASSEWASGTYTYEQYF. As DNA, the CDR3 is TGTGCCAGCAGTGAATGGGCCTCCGGGACATACACCTACGAGCAGTACTTC.